This entry lists 24 T cell receptor beta chains sequenced from one sample in a study of cytomegalovirus exposure and HLA in healthy donors. TCRdb's table, derived via immunoSEQ multiplex PCR, lists solely in-frame clones and lacks some. The sample records 110,000 or so clones, roughly 84% being singletons. Sequencing was done on a sample of PBMCs. These receptors originate from a woman aged 18-30 years in good health and CMV-seronegative.

The J gene is TRBJ1-2, the V gene TRBV28; perhaps TRBD1 as D (5 bases). Germline V gives CDR1 MDHEN, CDR2 SYDVKM. The CDR3 is 14 residues long. The ends were cut back, 10 bases at V and 3 bases at J, with 18 bases in the middle. The CDR3 DNA follows: TGTGCCACCCTCCATTCAGAACAGGACTATGGCTACACCTTC. It translates to CATLHSEQDYGYTF.

This chain links TRBV28 with TRBJ1-1, with D uncertain. V shed 8 bases and J shed 5 bases, with 9 bases lying between them. Germline values: CDR1 MDHEN, CDR2 SYDVKM. The CDR3 totals 11 residues. This CDR3 is CASSVNTEAFF. The CDR3 coding sequence is TGTGCCAGCTCAGTAAATACTGAAGCTTTCTTT. Full variable domain (missing parts from reference TRBV28 and TRBJ1-1): DVKVTQSSRYLVKRTGEKVFLECVQDMDHENMFWYRQDPGLGLRLIYFSYDVKMKEKGDIPEGYSVSREKKERFSLILESASTNQTSMYLCASSVNTEAFFGQGTRLTVV.

The gene calls are TRBV5-4 and TRBJ1-6; TRBD1 might be the D (6 bases). The germline V gene encodes CDR1 SGHNT and CDR2 YYREEE (reference sequence). The CDR3 loop spans 14 amino acids. Trimming removed 3 bases from V and 4 bases from J, with 8 bases in between. CDR3: CASSSQGYNSPLHF. The CDR3 region has the DNA TGTGCCAGCAGCTCACAGGGTTATAATTCACCCCTCCACTTT.

The chain links TRBV5-3 to TRBJ1-1, with D possibly TRBD1 on 5 matching bases. TRBV5-3 has ORF status, its function being uncertain. The CDR3 loop spans 16 amino acids. Trimming left V 5 bases short and J 1 base short, with 18 bases between. The CDR3 region has the DNA TGTGCCAGAAGACACCCCTCGACAGACTGGAACACTGAAGCTTTCTTT. This codes for CARRHPSTDWNTEAFF.

This clone was seen more than once but under ten times. Distinct nucleotide sequences in the sample also encode this CDR3. The chain has TRBV6-1 and TRBJ1-2; the match to TRBD1 covers 8 bases. The CDR3 contains 15 residues. Germline CDR1 MNHNS, CDR2 SASEGT. V shed 3 bases and J 2 bases; nucleotides not matched to a gene: 5. CDR3 in amino acids: CASSDWTGPNYGYTF. The CDR3 nucleotides are TGTGCCAGCAGTGACTGGACAGGGCCGAACTATGGCTACACCTTC.

The V call is TRBV6-1, the J call TRBJ2-5, with D tentatively TRBD1 (6 bases). The CDR3 sequence is 15 residues long. Per the germline V gene, CDR1 is MNHNS and CDR2 is SASEGT. The V and J ends lost 3 bases and 2 bases respectively, with 13 bases between them. CDR3 amino acids: CASSDMDSVQETQYF. CDR3 bases: TGTGCCAGCAGTGACATGGACAGTGTGCAAGAGACCCAGTACTTC.

The chain recombines TRBV4-2 with TRBJ2-7; 11 positions match TRBD2. This CDR3 is built from 16 residues. Trimming at V came to 0 bases and at J to 6 bases, leaving 7 bases not matched to a gene. Germline CDR1 reads LGHNA; CDR2 reads YNFKEQ. CDR3 protein: CASSQDHTSGGAEQYF. Here the CDR3 DNA reads TGTGCCAGCAGCCAAGATCATACTAGCGGGGGTGCCGAGCAGTACTTC.

The CDR3 loop is CASSWGGNTEAFF. CDR3 sequence (DNA): TGTGCCAGCAGTTGGGGGGGGAACACTGAAGCTTTCTTT. This sequence joins TRBV27 and TRBJ1-1, with D perhaps matching TRBD1 (5 bases). Germline V lookup: CDR1 MNHEY, CDR2 SMNVEV (reference sequence). The CDR3 runs to 13 residues. V was clipped by 4 bases and J by 1 base, with 7 bases between them.

The CDR3 sequence: CASSTRTGLANEKLFF. The CDR3 region has the DNA TGCGCCAGCAGTACACGGACAGGGTTAGCTAATGAAAAACTGTTTTTT. The V gene is TRBV10-2, the J gene TRBJ1-4; 8 bases align to TRBD1. V lost 5 bases, J lost 3 bases, and 8 bases stayed unmatched. Germline CDR1 is WSHSY and CDR2 is SAAADI. There are 16 residues in the CDR3.

The rearrangement uses TRBV29-1 and TRBJ2-1; TRBD2 might be the D (7 bases). Germline loops: CDR1 SQVTM, CDR2 ANQGSEA. This CDR3 has 13 residues. For the CDR3, the DNA is TGCAGGGGGGGGCCGGGGGCAGGGAATGAGCAGTTCTTC. Residues: CRGGPGAGNEQFF.

V and J are TRBV4-1 and TRBJ2-2; no definite D call. This CDR3 comprises 14 residues. Trimming pared 0 bases from V and 4 bases from J, leaving 6 bases between. Germline CDR1 reads MGHRA; CDR2 reads YSYEKL. This CDR3 reads CASSQDEATGELFF. The CDR3 nucleotides are TGCGCCAGCAGCCAAGATGAGGCCACCGGGGAGCTGTTTTTT.

The genes are TRBV18 and TRBJ2-5; 8 nucleotides line up with TRBD2. Germline CDR1 KGHSH, CDR2 LQKENI. The CDR3 extends over 15 amino acids. J lost 3 bases, V lost 5 bases, and 8 bases had no gene match. CDR3 protein: CASSSVAGSKETQYF. The CDR3 DNA follows: TGTGCCAGCTCATCGGTAGCGGGGTCGAAAGAGACCCAGTACTTC.

The chain combines TRBV2 with TRBJ2-5; 7 positions agree with TRBD1. The CDR3 covers 14 residues. Germline trimming cut 6 bases from V and 0 bases from J; bases unmatched to any gene: 4. Germline V gene sequence: CDR1 SNHLY, CDR2 FYNNEI. Here the CDR3 reads CASRIQGHQETQYF. CDR3 DNA sequence: TGTGCCAGCAGGATACAGGGGCACCAAGAGACCCAGTACTTC. The full variable domain, its missing parts supplied by reference TRBV2 and TRBJ2-5, is EPEVTQTPSHQVTQMGQEVILRCVPISNHLYFYWYRQILGQKVEFLVSFYNNEISEKSEIFDDQFSVERPDGSNFTLKIRSTKLEDSAMYFCASRIQGHQETQYFGPGTRLLVL.

The V gene is TRBV9, the J gene TRBJ1-2; D remains ambiguous. The CDR3 spans 14 residues. CDR1 and CDR2 (germline): SGDLS, YYNGEE. Trimming stripped 4 bases from V and 3 bases from J, with 13 bases between. In DNA, the CDR3 is TGTGCCAGCAGCAGACTTGACTCCGACTATGGCTACACCTTC. The encoded protein is CASSRLDSDYGYTF.

This clone occurred a few times. The genes are TRBV28 and TRBJ1-1; D not resolved. The CDR3 loop spans 13 amino acids. V lost 5 bases and J 1 base, leaving 8 bases between the germline ends. CDR1 and CDR2 from the germline V gene are MDHEN and SYDVKM. CDR3 sequence: CASSLRQNTEAFF. DNA of the CDR3: TGTGCCAGCAGTCTGCGACAGAACACTGAAGCTTTCTTT.

V and J are TRBV28 and TRBJ1-1, with D possibly matching TRBD1 (6 bases). With 5 bases removed from V and 0 bases from J, the gap between germline ends came to 10 bases. Germline lookup yields CDR1 MDHEN and CDR2 SYDVKM. This CDR3 comprises 14 residues. The CDR3 coding sequence is TGTGCCAGCAGTCCCCGACAGGTGAACACTGAAGCTTTCTTT. Its protein product is CASSPRQVNTEAFF. The full variable domain, rest sourced from reference TRBV28 and TRBJ1-1, is DVKVTQSSRYLVKRTGEKVFLECVQDMDHENMFWYRQDPGLGLRLIYFSYDVKMKEKGDIPEGYSVSREKKERFSLILESASTNQTSMYLCASSPRQVNTEAFFGQGTRLTVV.

This chain joins TRBV6-6 and TRBJ1-2, with D perhaps matching TRBD1 (6 bases). The CDR3 covers 14 residues. The germline CDR1 and CDR2 sequences are MNHNY and SVGAGI (reference sequence). Trimming took 0 bases from V and 8 from J, leaving 13 bases between them. DNA for the CDR3: TGTGCCAGCAGTTACTCAGGGGGGAGGGAGGGCTACACCTTC. It translates to CASSYSGGREGYTF.

The chain joins TRBV6-5 to TRBJ2-3; TRBD2 might be the D (6 bases). V shed 5 bases and J shed 2 bases, with 14 bases lying between them. This CDR3 spans 15 amino acids. CDR1 and CDR2 from the germline V gene are MNHEY and SVGAGI. CDR3 sequence: CASSTTGTYTDTQYF. The DNA for the CDR3 is TGTGCCAGCAGTACAACCGGGACTTACACAGATACGCAGTATTTT.

V is TRBV7-9 and J is TRBJ2-7; 7 bases map to TRBD1. Germline assignment: CDR1 SEHNR and CDR2 FQNEAQ (reference sequence). There are 16 residues in the CDR3. The J segment lost 0 bases and the V segment lost 4 bases, leaving 9 bases of the junction unmatched. The CDR3 region has the DNA TGTGCCAGCAGCTCTCGTCAAGACAGGGACTCCTACGAGCAGTACTTC. Its protein is CASSSRQDRDSYEQYF. The full variable domain, with the rest looked up from reference TRBV7-9 and TRBJ2-7, is DTGVSQNPRHKITKRGQNVTFRCDPISEHNRLYWYRQTLGQGPEFLTYFQNEAQLEKSRLLSDRFSAERPKGSFSTLEIQRTEQGDSAMYLCASSSRQDRDSYEQYFGPGTRLTVT.

The V and J genes are TRBV2 and TRBJ1-4, with D uncertain. The CDR3 runs 14 residues. Germline-derived CDR1 and CDR2 are SNHLY and FYNNEI. Trimming removed 7 bases at V and 0 bases at J, with 9 bases between. The CDR3 sequence is CASITHATNEKLFF. For the CDR3, the DNA is TGTGCCAGCATCACACACGCAACTAATGAAAAACTGTTTTTT.

The chain uses TRBV27 and TRBJ1-2; D is uncertain. V lost 3 bases and J lost 2, with 7 bases in between. The germline V gene has CDR1 MNHEY and CDR2 SMNVEV (reference sequence). This CDR3 comprises 13 residues. This CDR3 is CASSFGLNYGYTF. CDR3 nucleotide sequence: TGTGCCAGCAGTTTCGGGTTAAACTATGGCTACACCTTC.

This sequence joins TRBV7-2 and TRBJ1-2; TRBD1 aligns across 9 bases. The CDR3 has 16 residues. Germline CDR1 SGHTA, CDR2 FQGNSA. J lost 3 bases, V lost 9 bases, and 14 bases had no gene match. The DNA for the CDR3 is TGTGCCAGTCGGGCGAGAGGGGACAGGGAGGACTATGGCTACACCTTC. Translating it yields CASRARGDREDYGYTF.

The chain couples TRBV2 to TRBJ2-7, with D unclear. Deletions cut 0 bases from V and 4 bases from J, with 10 bases between. CDR1 and CDR2 (germline): SNHLY, FYNNEI. This CDR3 has 14 residues. This CDR3 is CASSEAGRRYEQYF. The CDR3 nucleotides read TGTGCCAGCAGTGAAGCTGGAAGGAGATACGAGCAGTACTTC.

The CDR3: CASSEQGSYGYTF. CDR3 DNA sequence: TGTGCCAGCAGTGAACAGGGGTCCTATGGCTACACCTTC. This chain connects TRBV2 to TRBJ1-2; a weak D match, TRBD1 (6 bases). There are 13 residues in the CDR3. Trimming took 2 bases from V and 4 from J, leaving 8 bases between them. The V gene's germline CDR1 is SNHLY and CDR2 FYNNEI. The full variable domain, its missing parts supplied by reference TRBV2 and TRBJ1-2, is EPEVTQTPSHQVTQMGQEVILRCVPISNHLYFYWYRQILGQKVEFLVSFYNNEISEKSEIFDDQFSVERPDGSNFTLKIRSTKLEDSAMYFCASSEQGSYGYTFGSGTRLTVV.